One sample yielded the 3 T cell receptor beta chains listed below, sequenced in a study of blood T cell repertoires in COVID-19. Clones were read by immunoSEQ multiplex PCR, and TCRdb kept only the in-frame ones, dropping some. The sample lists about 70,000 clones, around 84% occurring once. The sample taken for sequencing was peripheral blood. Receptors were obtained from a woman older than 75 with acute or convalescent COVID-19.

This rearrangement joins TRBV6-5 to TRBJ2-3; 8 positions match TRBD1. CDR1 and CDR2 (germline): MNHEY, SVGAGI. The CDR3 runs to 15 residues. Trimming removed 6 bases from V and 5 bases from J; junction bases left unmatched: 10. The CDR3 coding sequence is TGTGCCAGCAGACCTGACAGGGGTGCGAAAGATACGCAGTATTTT. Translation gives CASRPDRGAKDTQYF.

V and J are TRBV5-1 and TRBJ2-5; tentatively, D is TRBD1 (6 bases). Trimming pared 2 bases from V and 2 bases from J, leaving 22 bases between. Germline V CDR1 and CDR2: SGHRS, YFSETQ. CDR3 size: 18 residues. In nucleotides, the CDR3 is TGCGCCAGCAGCTTTTATGCCCGCCTGGGGGCTGGTCAAGAGACCCAGTACTTC. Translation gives CASSFYARLGAGQETQYF.

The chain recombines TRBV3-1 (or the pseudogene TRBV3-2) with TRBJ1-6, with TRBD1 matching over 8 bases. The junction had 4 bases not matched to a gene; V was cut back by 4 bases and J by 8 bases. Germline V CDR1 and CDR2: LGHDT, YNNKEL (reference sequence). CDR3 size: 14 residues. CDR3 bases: TGTGCCAGCAGCCCCCAGGGGGCATATTCACCCCTCCACTTT. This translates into CASSPQGAYSPLHF.